Each of the 3 T cell receptor beta chains below was sequenced from the same sample in a study of human T cells and chemical hapten exposure. Time point reported: pre-sensitization, week 0. Noted treatment: therapeutic diphenylcyclopropenone sensitization with weekly scalp DPC. Each CDR3 protein is one row after TCRdb ran MiXCR on the RACE reads. The table lists tens of thousands of distinct CDR3 sequences, roughly 8.8% of them singletons. The sequencing here drew on whole blood, taken in connection with sensitization to the hapten diphenylcyclopropenone (DPC). Every receptor here comes from a woman aged 40 to 50 with alopecia areata. Some clones in this sample may be carry-over from other donors' samples.

The gene calls are TRBV10-3 and TRBJ2-3; possibly TRBD2 for D (6 bases). The CDR3 is 13 amino acids. Trimming cost V 7 bases and J 4 bases, with 12 bases left between them. CDR1 ENHRY and CDR2 SYGVKD come from the germline V gene. The CDR3 region is CAIKASEADTQYF. DNA of the CDR3: TGTGCCATCAAGGCTAGCGAGGCAGATACGCAGTATTTT.

The chain uses TRBV5-1 and TRBJ2-3; no reliable D call. With 1 base removed from V and 0 bases from J, the gap between germline ends came to 15 bases. The CDR3 is made up of 17 amino acids. The germline V gene encodes CDR1 SGHRS and CDR2 YFSETQ. In DNA form, the CDR3 reads TGCGCCAGCAGCTTGCGCCAGGCGCAGATAAGCACAGATACGCAGTATTTT. Translating gives CASSLRQAQISTDTQYF.

This chain connects TRBV7-6 to TRBJ1-1, with D tentatively TRBD1 (6 bases). The germline gives CDR1 SGHVS, CDR2 FNYEAQ. The CDR3 contains 15 residues. V lost 1 base and J lost 4, with 13 bases in between. CDR3 DNA sequence: TGTGCCAGCAGCTTAGGATCAGGGGATGGCACTGAAGCTTTCTTT. Translation gives CASSLGSGDGTEAFF.